The subject of this entry is one TCR beta chain. The source of the sample is a study of long-term antiretroviral therapy in people with HIV. Overall study context: The oldest specimens predate the 2015 immediate-ART recommendation by about a decade.

Germline loops: CDR1 MNHEY, CDR2 SMNVEV (reference sequence). V shed 2 bases, J shed 2 bases, and the junction held 5 bases outside the gene matches. The CDR3 consists of 16 residues. Version v3.0 of the immunoSEQ assay was performed at survey level. Repertoires were generated with immunoSEQ multiplex PCR, while TCRdb's copy carries only in-frame clones and drops some. This sample has 30,000 to 40,000 clones, with roughly 74% found just once. Sequenced material: unsorted PBMCs, taken 3 years after starting antiretroviral therapy. This receptor was obtained from a man aged 50 or older with HIV. The chain is built from TRBV27 and TRBJ1-4; 7 bases align to TRBD1. CDR3 amino acids: CASSLTHRGTNEKLFF. The CDR3 nucleotides are TGTGCCAGCAGTTTAACCCACAGGGGCACTAATGAAAAACTGTTTTTT.